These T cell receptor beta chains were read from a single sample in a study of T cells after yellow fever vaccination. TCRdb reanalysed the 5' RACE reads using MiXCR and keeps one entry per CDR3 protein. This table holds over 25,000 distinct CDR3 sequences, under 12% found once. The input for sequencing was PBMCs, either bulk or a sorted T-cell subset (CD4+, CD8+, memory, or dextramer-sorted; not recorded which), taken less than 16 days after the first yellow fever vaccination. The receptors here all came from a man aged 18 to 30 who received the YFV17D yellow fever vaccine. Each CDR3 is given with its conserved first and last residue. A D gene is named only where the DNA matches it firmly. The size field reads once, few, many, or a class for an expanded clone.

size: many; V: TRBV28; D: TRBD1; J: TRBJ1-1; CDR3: CASRSGTGFMRTEAFF; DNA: TGTGCCAGCAGATCCGGGACAGGGTTTATGAGGACTGAAGCTTTCTTT
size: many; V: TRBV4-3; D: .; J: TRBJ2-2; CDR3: CASSQVRAAGDQGTGELFF; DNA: TGCGCCAGCAGCCAAGTGAGGGCGGCCGGGGACCAGGGCACCGGGGAGCTGTTTTTT
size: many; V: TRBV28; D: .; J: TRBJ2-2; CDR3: CASSPSGHLNTGELFF; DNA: TGTGCCAGCAGTCCCTCGGGACACCTTAACACCGGGGAGCTGTTTTTT
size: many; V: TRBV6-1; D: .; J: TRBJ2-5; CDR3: CASSATVAEETQYF; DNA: TGTGCCAGCAGTGCCACGGTAGCGGAGGAGACCCAGTACTTC
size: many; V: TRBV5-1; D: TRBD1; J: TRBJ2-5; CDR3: CASSTGQWETQYF; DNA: TGCGCCAGCAGCACGGGACAGTGGGAGACCCAGTACTTC
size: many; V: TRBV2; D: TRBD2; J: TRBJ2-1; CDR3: CASNRGGANEQFF; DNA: TGTGCCAGCAACCGCGGGGGGGCAAATGAGCAGTTCTTC
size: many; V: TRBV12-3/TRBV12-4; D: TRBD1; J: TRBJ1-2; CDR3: CASSQTGGTGYTF; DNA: TGTGCCAGCAGCCAGACAGGGGGCACCGGCTACACCTTC
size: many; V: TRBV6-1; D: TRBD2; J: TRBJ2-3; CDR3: CASSEGLATDTQYF; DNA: TGTGCCAGCAGTGAAGGACTAGCGACAGATACGCAGTATTTT
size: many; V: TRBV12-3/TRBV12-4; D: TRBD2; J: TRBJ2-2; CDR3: CASRGGGAPNTGELFF; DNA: TGTGCCAGCAGGGGCGGGGGGGCCCCGAACACCGGGGAGCTGTTTTTT
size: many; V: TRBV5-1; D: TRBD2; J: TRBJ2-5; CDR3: CASSLGSSGAYQETQYF; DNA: TGCGCCAGCAGCTTGGGGAGTAGCGGGGCGTACCAAGAGACCCAGTACTTC
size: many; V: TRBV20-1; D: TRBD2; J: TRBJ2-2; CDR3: CSAGRLAGGITGELFF; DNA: TGCAGTGCTGGCCGACTAGCGGGGGGGATCACCGGGGAGCTGTTTTTT
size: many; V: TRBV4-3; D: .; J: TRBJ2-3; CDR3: CASSPRRESPQYF; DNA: TGCGCCAGCAGCCCGAGGAGGGAAAGTCCGCAGTATTTT
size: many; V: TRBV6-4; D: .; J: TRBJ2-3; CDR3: CASSEGGGADTQYF; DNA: TGTGCCAGCAGTGAAGGAGGGGGGGCAGATACGCAGTATTTT
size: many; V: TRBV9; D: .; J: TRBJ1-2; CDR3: CASSLDPSYGYTF; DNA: TGTGCCAGCAGTTTAGACCCCAGCTATGGCTACACCTTC
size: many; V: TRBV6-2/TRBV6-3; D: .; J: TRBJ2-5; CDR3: CASNQGGETQYF; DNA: TGTGCCAGCAATCAGGGGGGAGAGACCCAGTACTTC
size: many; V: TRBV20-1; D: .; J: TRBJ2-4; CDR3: CSATPASNGNREIQYF; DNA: TGCAGTGCTACCCCCGCCAGTAACGGGAATAGGGAGATTCAGTACTTC
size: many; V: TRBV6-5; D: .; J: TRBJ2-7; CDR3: CATTEGGAYEQYF; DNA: TGTGCCACCACGGAGGGGGGGGCCTACGAGCAGTACTTC
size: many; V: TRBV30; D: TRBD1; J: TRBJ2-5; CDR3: CAWTGGGQETQYF; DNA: TGTGCCTGGACAGGGGGCGGGCAAGAGACCCAGTACTTC
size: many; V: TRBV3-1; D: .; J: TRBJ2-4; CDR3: CASSQGIRIQYF; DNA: TGTGCCAGCAGCCAGGGGATACGAATTCAGTACTTC
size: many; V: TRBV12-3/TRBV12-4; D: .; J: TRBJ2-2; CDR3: CASSSIPNTGELFF; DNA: TGTGCCAGCAGTTCCATACCGAACACCGGGGAGCTGTTTTTT
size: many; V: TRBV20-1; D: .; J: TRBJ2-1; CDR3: CSARFAQGTNEQFF; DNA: TGCAGTGCTAGGTTCGCACAGGGTACCAATGAGCAGTTCTTC
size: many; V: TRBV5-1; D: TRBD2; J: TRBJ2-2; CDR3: CASSKRAGVPNTGELFF; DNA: TGCGCCAGCAGTAAGCGAGCGGGGGTACCGAACACCGGGGAGCTGTTTTTT